This passage covers 5 T cell receptor beta chains from one sample sequenced in a study of blood T cell repertoires in COVID-19. Sequencing was performed with immunoSEQ multiplex PCR; in TCRdb, only in-frame clones are kept and a portion is missing. The sample yields under 100,000 clones, more than 70% seen once. Sequenced material: peripheral blood. The source of these receptors is a human donor in a cohort sampled during active COVID-19.

The chain has TRBV19 and TRBJ1-2, with 9 bases lining up with TRBD1. CDR3 size: 14 residues. Germline CDR1 reads LNHDA; CDR2 reads SQIVND (reference sequence). The junction had 10 bases not matched to a gene; V was cut back by 10 bases and J by 4 bases. The CDR3 here is CATRDRAQSYGYTF. The CDR3 region has the DNA TGTGCCACCCGGGACAGGGCCCAGAGCTATGGCTACACCTTC.

This chain connects TRBV7-3 to TRBJ2-5; a weak D match, TRBD2 (6 bases). The V end was cut by 1 base, the J end by 5 bases, with 11 bases between. Germline V gives CDR1 SGHTA, CDR2 FQGTGA. There are 14 residues in the CDR3. The chain's CDR3 is CASSLKGGGETQYF. The DNA of the CDR3 is TGTGCCAGCAGCTTAAAAGGAGGAGGGGAGACCCAGTACTTC.

This clone was picked up a small number of times. This sequence joins TRBV11-2 and TRBJ2-7, with D perhaps matching TRBD1 (5 bases). Germline loops: CDR1 SGHAT, CDR2 FQNNGV. The V end was cut by 7 bases, the J end by 0 bases, with 10 bases between. CDR3 size: 13 residues. The CDR3 nucleotides read TGTGCCAGCACCTCGGACATCTCCTACGAGCAGTACTTC. Its protein is CASTSDISYEQYF.

V and J are TRBV15 and TRBJ1-1, with 11 bases lining up with TRBD1. Looked up from germline, CDR1 is LNHNV and CDR2 is YYDKDF (reference sequence). V was pared by 1 base and J by 1 base, with 8 bases of the junction left unmatched. This CDR3 has 18 amino acids. CDR3 sequence reads: CATSRGKWDRGTNTEAFF. The CDR3 nucleotides are TGTGCCACCAGCAGAGGCAAATGGGACAGGGGGACGAACACTGAAGCTTTCTTT.

This chain connects TRBV27 to TRBJ2-1, with TRBD2 matching 11 bases. With V trimmed by 6 bases and J by 4 bases, 8 bases remained unmatched. CDR3 length: 16 residues. Germline lookup yields CDR1 MNHEY and CDR2 SMNVEV (reference sequence). The CDR3 nucleotides read TGTGCCAGCAGAGTGATAGCGGGGGGGAAGTACAATGAGCAGTTCTTC. It encodes CASRVIAGGKYNEQFF.